This TCR beta chain comes out of a study of cytomegalovirus exposure and HLA in healthy donors (dated by TCRdb to 2017 to 2019). Notes on the research overall: The 666 repertoires of the first cohort and the roughly 120 validation repertoires were produced on the same platform, according to a later analysis. To predict cytomegalovirus infection status, the study brought together high-throughput TCR immunosequencing, statistical association of individual TCRs with disease status, and machine learning. The study aimed to test whether signatures of past pathogen exposure could be identified by cataloging public T cell receptors. Besides the first cohort of under 700 subjects, a separate validation cohort made up of over a hundred different subjects was used.

Study-level results and caveats: The study listed 170 or so TCR beta chains as associated with cytomegalovirus. According to the authors, the approach could potentially be generalized to other disease states and immunological phenotypes. In a later analysis, TCRs clustered in the first cohort were found to also tend to co-occur in the 130 or so validation repertoires, with approximately 95% of cluster scores above 0. Cytomegalovirus status was reported to be diagnosed by the classifier with high specificity and sensitivity in both the original and validation cohorts. The validation cohort had no HLA typing available for a later analysis, so co-occurrence within that cohort was assessed over all 110 or so repertoires. Across donors, most TCR sequences were observed very rarely, whereas some public TCRs were present in many individuals. In vitro tests confirmed that three of the cytomegalovirus-associated TCR beta chains recognize cytomegalovirus antigens.

Library prep was done by the immunoSEQ multiplex PCR assay. The study's processing was this. A statistical classification framework was built for diagnosing cytomegalovirus status from the catalog of TCR beta chain sequences. The table comes from immuneACCESS by way of TCRdb, which keeps in-frame sequences with V and J called. Part of the clones is missing from these tables; in studies checked, under half for an unresolved V gene and the rest for unknown reasons. That table is the source of V, J and clone size, and D and trimming were worked out from the DNA. The table for this sample lists 130,000 to 150,000 clones; 75% to 90% of them were counted only once. Approximately 9.2% of the sample is taken by the ten largest. Donors formed part of the validation cohort, which comprised 95 to 150 subjects and was distinct from the first cohort of 666 subjects. Turning to this clone: The target of this receptor is not known. Per-base quality was not reported, and no clone a single base away is much larger than it.

According to the germline V gene, CDR1 reads KGHSH and CDR2 reads LQKENI. Including cysteine and phenylalanine, the CDR3 has 12 amino acids. Only the CDR3 DNA is retained, 36 bases long and in frame from the first base. Trimming at the junction amounts to 2 bases on V and 11 bases on J, and the germline ends lie 9 bases apart. This chain is built from TRBV18 and TRBJ1-4, with the D segment identity uncertain. The TCR was taken from a woman younger than 35 in good health and CMV-seropositive. The sample consisted of PBMCs. The bases read TGTGCCAGCTCACCAAAACAGACGAAACTGTTTTTT. This is translated as CASSPKQTKLFF.